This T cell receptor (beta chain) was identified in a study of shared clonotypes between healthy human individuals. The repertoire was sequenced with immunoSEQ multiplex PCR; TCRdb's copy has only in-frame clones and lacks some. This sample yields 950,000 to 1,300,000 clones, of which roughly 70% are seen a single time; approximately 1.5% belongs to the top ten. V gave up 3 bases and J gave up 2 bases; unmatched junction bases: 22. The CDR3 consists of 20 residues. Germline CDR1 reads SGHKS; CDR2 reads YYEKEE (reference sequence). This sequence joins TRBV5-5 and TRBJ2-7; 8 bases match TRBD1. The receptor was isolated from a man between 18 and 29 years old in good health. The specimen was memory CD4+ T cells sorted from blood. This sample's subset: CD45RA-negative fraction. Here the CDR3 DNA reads TGTGCCAGCAGCTACCGGAACCGGGACAGGTATAGCCCTACAGCCTACGAGCAGTACTTC. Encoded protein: CASSYRNRDRYSPTAYEQYF. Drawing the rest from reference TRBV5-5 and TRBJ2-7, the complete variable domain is DAGVTQSPTHLIKTRGQQVTLRCSPISGHKSVSWYQQVLGQGPQFIFQYYEKEERGRGNFPDRFSARQFPNYSSELNVNALLLGDSALYLCASSYRNRDRYSPTAYEQYFGPGTRLTVT.